These T cell receptor beta chains were read from a single sample in a study of T cell responses to AZD1222 COVID-19 vaccine. Some clones are missing from TCRdb's copy, which holds only in-frame ones; the method was immunoSEQ multiplex PCR. The table includes approximately 120,000 clones, roughly nine tenths detected once. Sequences were derived from peripheral blood, sampled on day 0 of AZD1222 vaccination. These receptors were taken from an adult in good health. Each CDR3 is given with its conserved first and last residue. A D gene is named only where the DNA matches it firmly. Size is omitted from some rows. Given values are once, few, many or a class for expanded clones.

>14|TRBJ2-7|TRBD1|-|TRBV3-1/TRBV3-2
TGTGCCAGCAGCCGGGACAGCGTCTCCTACGAGCAGTACTTC
CASSRDSVSYEQYF
>12|TRBJ2-3|-|-|TRBV3-1/TRBV3-2
TGTGCCAGCAGCCAAGAACGAAATACGCAGTATTTT
CASSQERNTQYF
>16|TRBJ2-1|TRBD2|-|TRBV7-9
TGTGCCAGCAGCCCTCGTCCGGGACTAGCAAATCATGAGCAGTTCTTC
CASSPRPGLANHEQFF
>14|TRBJ2-5|-|once|TRBV5-1
TGCGCCAGCAGCTGGGGGTTTTCGCAAGAGACCCAGTACTTC
CASSWGFSQETQYF
>15|TRBJ2-7|-|-|TRBV19
TGTGCCAGTAGTACCCGACACGCCAGCTCCTACGAGCAGTACTTC
CASSTRHASSYEQYF
>14|TRBJ1-4|-|-|TRBV9
TGTGCCAGCAGGAGAGGGGATCGCAGTGAAAAACTGTTTTTT
CASRRGDRSEKLFF
>14|TRBJ1-3|-|-|TRBV18
TGTGCCAGCTCACCACGGGACGGAGGAAACACCATATATTTT
CASSPRDGGNTIYF
>12|TRBJ1-2|-|-|TRBV29-1
TGCAGCGTTGGCGGGGCATTCTATGGCTACACCTTC
CSVGGAFYGYTF
>15|TRBJ1-6|-|-|TRBV15
TGTGCCACCAGCAGTGGGGCGGGGGGAAATTCACCCCTCCACTTT
CATSSGAGGNSPLHF
>17|TRBJ1-4|-|once|TRBV11-2
TGTGCCAGCAGCCAGGGAAGCCTTGGGGGGTACTCCGAAAAACTGTTTTTT
CASSQGSLGGYSEKLFF
>16|TRBJ1-2|-|-|TRBV18
TGTGCCAGCTCACCCCCCGGGCTGGGGGAAAACTATGGCTACACCTTC
CASSPPGLGENYGYTF
>15|TRBJ1-1|-|-|TRBV18
TGTGCCAGCTCACCAAATCCGGGACTCGACACTGAAGCTTTCTTT
CASSPNPGLDTEAFF
>14|TRBJ2-1|TRBD2|-|TRBV7-2
TGTGCCAGCAGCTCTAGCGGGGGGTGGGATGAGCAGTTCTTC
CASSSSGGWDEQFF
>14|TRBJ2-7|TRBD1|-|TRBV3-1/TRBV3-2
TGTGCCAGCAGCCGCCGGGGACAGGCCTACGAGCAGTACTTC
CASSRRGQAYEQYF
>13|TRBJ1-4|-|-|TRBV11-2
TGTGCCAGCAGCACCCCGGGGGAGGAAAAACTGTTTTTT
CASSTPGEEKLFF